A single sample gave rise to the 25 T cell receptor beta chains below, sequenced in a study of breast tumors, draining lymph nodes, adjacent tissues. Axillary draining lymph nodes of breast cancer patients supplied the node samples. MiXCR, applied by TCRdb to the multiplex PCR reads, yields one record per CDR3 protein. The sample shows fewer than 200,000 distinct CDR3 sequences, about 30% of them seen only once. Sequencing used axillary lymph node tissue. These TCRs come from a female donor with breast cancer. Some clones in this sample may be carry-over from other donors' samples.

This clonotype was observed a few times. A much larger clonotype is one base distant, so this may be a read error. The genes are TRBV20-1 and TRBJ1-5, with no clear D. CDR3 length: 14 residues. Germline loops: CDR1 DFQATT, CDR2 SNEGSKA (reference sequence). The CDR3 coding sequence is TGCAGTGCTAGAGATGACACTAGAAATCCGCCCCAGCATTTT. Protein product: CSARDDTRNPPQHF.

This clonotype turned up a few times. The rearrangement joins TRBV6-2 or TRBV6-3 to TRBJ2-7, with D unclear. Germline V gene data show CDR1 as MNHEY and CDR2 as SVGEGT. V was clipped by 8 bases and J by 6 bases, with 20 bases between them. The CDR3 is 14 residues long. This CDR3 is CASYNWPGTGEQYF. The CDR3 region has the DNA TGTGCCAGCTATAATTGGCCGGGCACCGGCGAGCAGTACTTC.

This clonotype was found many times. The gene calls are TRBV7-2 and TRBJ1-6; D unclear. The V gene lost 6 bases and the J gene lost 7 bases, with 13 bases spanning the gap. In germline, CDR1 is SGHTA, CDR2 FQGNSA. The CDR3 is 14 residues long. The CDR3 loop reads CASSGGGSNSPLHF. CDR3 nucleotides: TGTGCCAGCAGTGGCGGCGGGTCAAATTCACCCCTCCACTTT.

As for this clonotype: A much larger clone lies one base from this, so it may be a read error. V gene TRBV27 combines with J gene TRBJ2-1; unclear D gene. Looked up from germline, CDR1 is MNHEY and CDR2 is SMNVEV (reference sequence). The CDR3 is made up of 13 amino acids. This chain's CDR3 is CASSTWTRDERFF. CDR3 DNA sequence: TGTGCCAGCAGTACATGGACGCGCGATGAGCGGTTCTTC.

There are many counts of this clonotype. The chain uses TRBV7-2 and TRBJ2-5; 8 bases match TRBD2. V lost 0 bases, J lost 4 bases, and 10 bases stayed unmatched. The CDR3 contains 17 residues. Germline lookup yields CDR1 SGHTA and CDR2 FQGNSA. Here the CDR3 reads CASSLARTGGPRETQYF. In DNA, the CDR3 is TGTGCCAGCAGCTTAGCGCGGACGGGAGGGCCGCGAGAGACCCAGTACTTC.

This clonotype occurred many times. The rearrangement links TRBV27 to TRBJ2-7; D call uncertain. Germline V lookup: CDR1 MNHEY, CDR2 SMNVEV (reference sequence). This CDR3 has 12 amino acids. The V end lost 6 bases, the J end lost 12 bases, and 18 bases lay between the germline ends. CDR3: CASSTMGLRWYF. CDR3 sequence (DNA): TGTGCCAGCAGCACCATGGGCCTGCGGTGGTACTTC.

This rearrangement joins TRBV7-2 to TRBJ2-1; 9 bases align to TRBD2. The CDR3 has 16 residues. The germline V gene encodes CDR1 SGHTA and CDR2 FQGNSA. J lost 3 bases, V lost 5 bases, and 8 bases had no gene match. The CDR3 DNA is TGTGCCAGCAGCCGAATAGCGGGAGTGGACTACAATGAGCAGTTCTTC. Its translation is CASSRIAGVDYNEQFF.

This clonotype showed up many times. CDR3 loop: CSASASGRSSYEQYF. The CDR3 DNA sequence: TGCAGTGCTAGCGCCTCCGGGCGCAGCTCCTACGAGCAGTACTTC. The chain has TRBV20-1 and TRBJ2-7, with D uncertain. CDR3 length equals 15 residues. Germline CDR1 is DFQATT and CDR2 is SNEGSKA (reference sequence). V lost 3 bases and J 0 bases, leaving 15 bases between the germline ends.

This clonotype was detected ten times or more. This rearrangement joins TRBV7-8 to TRBJ2-1, with TRBD1 matching 7 bases. CDR3 length: 14 amino acids. With 3 bases clipped from V and 10 bases from J, the junction kept 9 bases outside the gene matches. CDR1 and CDR2 (germline): SGHVS, FQNEAQ. This CDR3 reads CASSFDYRGQEQFF. The CDR3 DNA follows: TGTGCCAGCAGCTTCGACTACAGGGGTCAGGAGCAGTTCTTC.

This clonotype was recorded at least ten times. The V and J genes are TRBV3-1 and TRBJ2-7; 8 positions match TRBD2. Germline V gene data show CDR1 as LGHDT and CDR2 as YNNKEL (reference sequence). Trimming cost V 2 bases and J 2 bases; bases outside gene matches: 5. The CDR3 consists of 15 residues. CDR3 loop: CASSQQAGAPYEQYF. DNA for the CDR3: TGTGCCAGCAGCCAACAAGCGGGGGCCCCCTACGAGCAGTACTTC.

This clonotype was seen at least ten times. The J gene is TRBJ2-3, the V gene TRBV5-6, with D unresolved. The germline V gene has CDR1 SGHDT and CDR2 YYEEEE. V was cut by 3 bases and J by 5 bases, with 7 bases left in between. The CDR3 consists of 12 residues. The CDR3 protein is CASSWAVDTQYF. The CDR3, as DNA: TGTGCCAGCAGCTGGGCGGTAGATACGCAGTATTTT.

This clonotype was counted at least ten times. This chain joins TRBV9 and TRBJ2-2; D is unresolved. This CDR3 spans 12 amino acids. V was shortened by 2 bases and J by 8 bases, with 7 bases between the two germline ends. Germline CDR1 SGDLS, CDR2 YYNGEE. The CDR3 region is CASSVSSGELFF. For the CDR3, the DNA is TGTGCCAGCAGCGTCAGCAGTGGGGAGCTGTTTTTT.

Many counts were recorded for this clonotype. The rearrangement links TRBV20-1 to TRBJ1-2; no clear D gene. The CDR3 runs to 17 residues. Germline CDR1 DFQATT, CDR2 SNEGSKA (reference sequence). Trimming removed 1 base at V and 4 bases at J, with 22 bases between. The CDR3 bases are TGCAGTGCTAGAGTACCAAGGACGGACTCCATTGGCTATGGCTACACCTTC. Amino acids: CSARVPRTDSIGYGYTF.

This clonotype was seen at least ten times. V and J are TRBV5-1 and TRBJ2-1, with D unresolved. The CDR3 consists of 16 residues. CDR1 and CDR2 from the germline V gene are SGHRS and YFSETQ. V lost 0 bases and J 5 bases, leaving 15 bases between the germline ends. The CDR3 here is CASSLAPPAPNNEQFF. CDR3 sequence (DNA): TGCGCCAGCAGCTTGGCGCCCCCGGCACCCAACAATGAGCAGTTCTTC.

This clonotype was counted only a few times. The V and J genes are TRBV19 and TRBJ1-1; D perhaps matches TRBD1 (5 bases). Per the germline V gene, CDR1 is LNHDA and CDR2 is SQIVND (reference sequence). Deletions cut 4 bases from V and 0 bases from J, with 15 bases between. The CDR3 has 16 amino acids. The CDR3 DNA is TGTGCCAGTAGTACGTATACCGGGACGGTGAACACTGAAGCTTTCTTT. It translates to CASSTYTGTVNTEAFF.

As concerns this clonotype: The conserved final phenylalanine or tryptophan is absent from the CDR3, which likely points to a read error. The chain links TRBV20-1 to TRBJ1-5; unclear D gene. The CDR3 spans 12 residues. V was shortened by 1 base and J by 1 base, with 2 bases between the two germline ends. Germline V gene sequence: CDR1 DFQATT, CDR2 SNEGSKA (reference sequence). Here the CDR3 reads CSARVSNQPQHG. The CDR3 nucleotides are TGCAGTGCTAGAGTCAGCAATCAGCCCCAGCATGGT.

At least ten counts were recorded for this clonotype. The chain is built from TRBV11-3 and TRBJ2-1; the match to TRBD2 covers 14 bases. The J segment lost 6 bases and the V segment lost 4 bases, leaving 2 bases of the junction unmatched. The CDR3 sequence is 15 residues long. Looked up from germline, CDR1 is SGHNT and CDR2 is YENEEA. The CDR3 coding sequence is TGTGCCAGCAGCTCGGGACTAGCGGGAGTCAATGAGCAGTTCTTC. Amino acids: CASSSGLAGVNEQFF.

This clonotype was observed at least ten times. The chain combines TRBV29-1 with TRBJ2-1, with 12 bases fitting TRBD2. This CDR3 spans 18 amino acids. Germline V gives CDR1 SQVTM, CDR2 ANQGSEA. After removal of 6 bases from V and 1 base from J, the junction contained 13 bases not matched to a gene. CDR3 nucleotides: TGCAGCGTGATCGGACTAGCGGGGCCATCGATATCCTACAATGAGCAGTTCTTC. This sequence encodes CSVIGLAGPSISYNEQFF.

This clonotype was seen ten or more times. V and J are TRBV10-3 and TRBJ1-3, with TRBD1 matching 7 bases. The V and J ends lost 2 bases and 3 bases, in that order; junction bases with no gene match: 4. This CDR3 has 15 residues. Germline loops: CDR1 ENHRY, CDR2 SYGVKD. This CDR3 is CAISENGQVGNTIYF. CDR3 DNA: TGTGCCATCAGTGAGAATGGACAGGTTGGAAACACCATATATTTT.

Details on this clonotype: It may be a read error: a sequence one base away is much more abundant. The V gene is TRBV11-3, the J gene TRBJ2-1; D is possibly TRBD1 or TRBD2 (6 bases each). CDR3 length: 13 amino acids. The germline V and J ends were trimmed by 0 bases and 9 bases, with 9 bases remaining between them. Germline V gene lookup returns CDR1 SGHNT and CDR2 YENEEA. This chain's CDR3 is CASSLDGGTEQFF. The CDR3 coding sequence is TGTGCCAGCAGCTTAGACGGGGGCACTGAGCAGTTCTTC.

This clonotype showed up many times. The chain links TRBV7-2 to TRBJ2-1; tentatively, D is TRBD1 or TRBD2 (6 bases each). Per the germline V gene, CDR1 is SGHTA and CDR2 is FQGNSA. Trimming removed 2 bases at V and 4 bases at J, with 15 bases between. The CDR3 contains 16 residues. Here the CDR3 DNA reads TGTGCCAGCAGCTTACAGGGGAAGACTAGATACAATGAGCAGTTCTTC. Translated: CASSLQGKTRYNEQFF. The whole variable domain, remainder taken from reference TRBV7-2 and TRBJ2-1, is GAGVSQSPSNKVTEKGKDVELRCDPISGHTALYWYRQSLGQGLEFLIYFQGNSAPDKSGLPSDRFSAERTGGSVSTLTIQRTQQEDSAVYLCASSLQGKTRYNEQFFGPGTRLTVL.

This clonotype was counted only a few times. A much larger clone lies a single base off, so this may be a read error. The gene calls are TRBV6-6 and TRBJ2-1, with D unclear. Germline lookup yields CDR1 MNHNY and CDR2 SVGAGI (reference sequence). V was clipped by 8 bases and J by 5 bases, with 10 bases between them. The CDR3 has 12 amino acids. CDR3 residues: CASDRLDNEQFF. The CDR3 DNA reads TGTGCCAGCGATCGACTTGACAATGAGCAGTTCTTC.

This clonotype has a count of ten or more. The V call is TRBV20-1, the J call TRBJ1-4; perhaps TRBD1 as D (6 bases). The V end was cut by 8 bases, the J end by 5 bases, with 15 bases between. Germline assignment: CDR1 DFQATT and CDR2 SNEGSKA (reference sequence). The CDR3 is made up of 13 amino acids. Here the CDR3 reads CSPKGGRNEKLFF. The CDR3 DNA sequence: TGCAGTCCTAAAGGGGGTCGGAATGAAAAACTGTTTTTT.

There are many counts of this clonotype. The gene calls are TRBV4-1 and TRBJ2-3, with a weak D call TRBD2 (5 bases). V gave up 0 bases and J gave up 2 bases, with 12 bases separating them. Germline assignment: CDR1 MGHRA and CDR2 YSYEKL. This CDR3 contains 16 residues. CDR3 sequence (DNA): TGCGCCAGCAGCCAAGAGCCGCAGCGGACCACAGATACGCAGTATTTT. Its translation: CASSQEPQRTTDTQYF.

This clonotype appeared many times. The J gene is TRBJ2-1, the V gene TRBV20-1; D is perhaps TRBD1 or TRBD2 (5 bases each). CDR3 length equals 12 residues. The V end lost 5 bases, the J end lost 6 bases, and 11 bases lay between the germline ends. Germline values: CDR1 DFQATT, CDR2 SNEGSKA (reference sequence). In nucleotides, the CDR3 is TGCAGTGCTGGGGCCGGGATCAATGAGCAGTTCTTC. It codes for CSAGAGINEQFF.